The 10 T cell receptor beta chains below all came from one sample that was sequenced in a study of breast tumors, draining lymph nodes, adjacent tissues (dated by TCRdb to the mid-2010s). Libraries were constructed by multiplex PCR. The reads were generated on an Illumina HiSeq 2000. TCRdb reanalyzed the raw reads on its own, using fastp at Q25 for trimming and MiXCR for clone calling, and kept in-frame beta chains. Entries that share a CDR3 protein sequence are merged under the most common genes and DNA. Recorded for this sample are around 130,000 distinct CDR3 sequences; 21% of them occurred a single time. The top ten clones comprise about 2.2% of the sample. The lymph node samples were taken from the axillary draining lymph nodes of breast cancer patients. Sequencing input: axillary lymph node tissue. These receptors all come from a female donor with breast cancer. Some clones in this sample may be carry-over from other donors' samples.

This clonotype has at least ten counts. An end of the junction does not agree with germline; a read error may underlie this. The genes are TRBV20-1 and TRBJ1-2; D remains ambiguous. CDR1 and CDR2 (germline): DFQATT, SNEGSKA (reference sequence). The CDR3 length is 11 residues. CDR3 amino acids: CSARDGVGYAF. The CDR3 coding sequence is TGCAGTGCTAGAGATGGGGTTGGCTACGCCTTC.

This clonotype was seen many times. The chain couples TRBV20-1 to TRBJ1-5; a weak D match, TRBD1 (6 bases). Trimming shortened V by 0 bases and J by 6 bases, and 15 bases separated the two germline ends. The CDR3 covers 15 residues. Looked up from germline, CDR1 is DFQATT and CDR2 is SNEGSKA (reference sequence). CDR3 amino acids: CSARDLGGRGQPQHF. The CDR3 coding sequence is TGCAGTGCTAGAGATTTGGGGGGCCGGGGTCAGCCCCAGCATTTT.

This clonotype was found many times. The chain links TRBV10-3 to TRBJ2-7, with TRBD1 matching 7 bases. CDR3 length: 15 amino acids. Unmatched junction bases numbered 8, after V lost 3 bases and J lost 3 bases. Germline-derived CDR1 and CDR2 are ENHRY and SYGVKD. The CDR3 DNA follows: TGTGCCATCAGTGAACCTGGGACAGCTATCTACGAGCAGTACTTC. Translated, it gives CAISEPGTAIYEQYF.

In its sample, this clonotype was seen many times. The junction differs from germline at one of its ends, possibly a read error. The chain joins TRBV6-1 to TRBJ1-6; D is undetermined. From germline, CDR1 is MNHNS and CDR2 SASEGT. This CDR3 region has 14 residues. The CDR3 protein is CASREGLNNSPLHF. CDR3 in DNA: TGTGCCAGCAGAGAAGGGCTGAATAATTCACCCCTCCACTTT.

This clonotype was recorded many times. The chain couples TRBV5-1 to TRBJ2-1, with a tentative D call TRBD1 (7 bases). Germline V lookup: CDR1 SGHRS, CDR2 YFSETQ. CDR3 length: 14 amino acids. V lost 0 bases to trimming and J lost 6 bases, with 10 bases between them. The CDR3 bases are TGCGCCAGCAGCTTGGACAGGGGAGGCAATGAGCAGTTCTTC. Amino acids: CASSLDRGGNEQFF.

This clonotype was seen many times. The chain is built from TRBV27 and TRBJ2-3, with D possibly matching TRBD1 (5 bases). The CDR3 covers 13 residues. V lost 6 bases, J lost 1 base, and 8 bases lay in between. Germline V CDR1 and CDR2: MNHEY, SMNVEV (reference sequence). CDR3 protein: CASSLGGTDTQYF. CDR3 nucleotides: TGTGCCAGCAGCCTAGGGGGCACAGATACGCAGTATTTT.

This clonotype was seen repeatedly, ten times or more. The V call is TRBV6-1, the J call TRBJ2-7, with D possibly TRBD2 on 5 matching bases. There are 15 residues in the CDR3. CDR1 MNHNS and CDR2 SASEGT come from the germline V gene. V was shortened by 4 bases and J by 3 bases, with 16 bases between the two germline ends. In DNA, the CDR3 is TGTGCCAGCAGTGTCGGGAATATCGGAATCTACGAGCAGTACTTC. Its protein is CASSVGNIGIYEQYF.

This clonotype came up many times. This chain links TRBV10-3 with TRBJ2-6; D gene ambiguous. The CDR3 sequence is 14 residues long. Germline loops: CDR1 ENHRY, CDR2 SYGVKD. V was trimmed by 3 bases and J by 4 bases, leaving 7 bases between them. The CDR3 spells CAISDPTGANVLTF. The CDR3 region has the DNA TGTGCCATCAGTGACCCGACCGGGGCCAACGTCCTGACTTTC.

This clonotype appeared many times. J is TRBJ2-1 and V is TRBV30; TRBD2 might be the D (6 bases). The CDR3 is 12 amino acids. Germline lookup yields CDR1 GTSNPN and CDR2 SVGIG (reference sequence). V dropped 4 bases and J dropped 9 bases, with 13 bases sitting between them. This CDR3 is CAWNPGGSEQFF. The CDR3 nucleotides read TGTGCCTGGAATCCTGGGGGGAGTGAGCAGTTCTTC.

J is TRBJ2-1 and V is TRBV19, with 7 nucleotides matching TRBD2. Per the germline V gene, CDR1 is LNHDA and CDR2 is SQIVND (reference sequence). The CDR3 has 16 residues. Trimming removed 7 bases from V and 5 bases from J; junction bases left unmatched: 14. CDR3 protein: CASTRAGLFGNNEQFF. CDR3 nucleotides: TGTGCCAGTACTCGGGCGGGACTATTTGGCAACAATGAGCAGTTCTTC.